This T cell receptor (beta chain) came from a study of cytomegalovirus exposure and HLA in healthy donors. As for the study in general: T cells numbering 150 million to 200 million yielded approximately 120 million unique TCR beta sequences in an earlier analysis. Study results and limitations: Exclusion as indistinguishable affected some V segments, including TRBV6-2 and TRBV6-3.

About this clone: What it binds is not known.

The CDR3 totals 19 residues. V lost 2 bases to trimming and J lost 6 bases; unmatched junction nucleotides: 23. The germline V gene has CDR1 GTSNPN and CDR2 SVGIG (reference sequence). The PCR made use of 60 Vbeta and 13 Jbeta primers. Sequencing was performed with immunoSEQ multiplex PCR; in TCRdb, only in-frame clones are kept and a portion is missing. The sample has about 67,000 clones. The TCR comes from a woman between 40 and 55 years old in good health and CMV-seropositive. Sequencing was done on a sample of PBMCs. This chain joins TRBV30 and TRBJ1-2; 8 positions match TRBD1. The CDR3 sequence is CAWSRHPSGTGRDWDGYTF. The CDR3 bases are TGTGCCTGGAGTAGGCACCCCTCCGGGACAGGAAGGGATTGGGATGGCTACACCTTC.